This T cell receptor (beta chain) was sequenced for a study of blood T cell repertoires in COVID-19. Per the germline V gene, CDR1 is GTSNPN and CDR2 is SVGIG (reference sequence). This CDR3 has 14 amino acids. Losses at the gene ends were 2 bases for V and 1 base for J; bases not matched to a gene: 4. Only in-frame clones appear in the TCRdb table, and some are missing; sequencing was by immunoSEQ multiplex PCR. The top ten clones hold 10% of a sample with roughly 300,000 clones, 86% of them seen once. Sequenced sample: PBMCs or T cells enriched from blood (not recorded which). The J gene is TRBJ2-7, the V gene TRBV30; TRBD1 matches 8 bases. This receptor was obtained from a woman in her late teens or twenties who had recovered from COVID-19. In DNA form, the CDR3 reads TGTGCCTGGAGTCCCTGGACAGGGTCCTACGAGCAGTACTTC. Amino acid sequence: CAWSPWTGSYEQYF. Complete variable domain (other parts from reference TRBV30 and TRBJ2-7): SQTIHQWPATLVQPVGSPLSLECTVEGTSNPNLYWYRQAAGRGLQLLFYSVGIGQISSEVPQNLSASRPQDRQFILSSKKLLLSDSGFYLCAWSPWTGSYEQYFGPGTRLTVT.